The 21 T cell receptor beta chains listed next were all sequenced from one sample in a study of metastatic and nonmetastatic thyroid tumors. All patients were untreated before thyroid surgery. TCRdb used MiXCR to call clones anew from the PCR reads. This sample has approximately 14,000 clones, with 3.6% found just once. The sample comprised tumor tissue. The receptors were sampled from a female donor with papillary thyroid cancer or a benign thyroid nodule (not recorded which). Some clones in this sample may be carry-over from other donors' samples.

CDR3 nucleotide sequence: TGCGGCGGCAGGCTTAACACCGGGGAGCTGTTTTTT. It specifies CGGRLNTGELFF. V gene TRBV20-1 combines with J gene TRBJ2-2; D uncertain. Looked up from germline, CDR1 is DFQATT and CDR2 is SNEGSKA (reference sequence). The CDR3 length is 12 residues.

By share of the sample, this clone is large (0.1 to 1%). The chain couples TRBV6-1 to TRBJ1-2, with 9 bases that match TRBD1. The germline CDR1 and CDR2 sequences are MNHNS and SASEGT. This CDR3 comprises 14 residues. The J segment lost 7 bases and the V segment lost 6 bases, leaving 9 bases of the junction unmatched. The CDR3 region is CASSHRTGEGGYTF. The CDR3 bases are TGTGCCAGCAGCCATCGGACAGGGGAGGGTGGCTACACCTTC.

In regard to this clone: At one of its ends the junction is not consistent with the germline gene, which may arise from a read error. This chain uses TRBV6-1 with TRBJ2-7; 8 positions agree with TRBD2. Germline V CDR1 and CDR2: MNHNS, SASEGT. The CDR3 length is 14 residues. The CDR3 is CASTPTRGGYEHYF. CDR3 nucleotides: TGTGCCAGCACCCCTACACGGGGGGGATACGAGCATTACTTC.

This sequence joins TRBV28 and TRBJ2-2, with D hard to call. Germline V gene data show CDR1 as MDHEN and CDR2 as SYDVKM. This CDR3 is 13 amino acids long. Trimming left V 0 bases short and J 5 bases short, with 4 bases between. The CDR3 region is CASSLWRTGELFF. CDR3 DNA: TGTGCCAGCAGTTTATGGAGAACCGGGGAGCTGTTTTTT. Together with reference TRBV28 and TRBJ2-2, the CDR3 gives the full variable domain: DVKVTQSSRYLVKRTGEKVFLECVQDMDHENMFWYRQDPGLGLRLIYFSYDVKMKEKGDIPEGYSVSREKKERFSLILESASTNQTSMYLCASSLWRTGELFFGEGSRLTVL.

The rearrangement uses TRBV6-2 or TRBV6-3 and TRBJ2-2; maybe TRBD2 (6 bases). The CDR3 is made up of 17 amino acids. CDR1 is MNHEY and CDR2 is SVGEGT in the germline V gene. V lost 6 bases and J 2 bases, leaving 19 bases between the germline ends. The CDR3 bases are TGTGCCAGCAGGATAGGGAGGAGCACTTCCAACACCGGGGAGCTGTTTTTT. Translating it yields CASRIGRSTSNTGELFF.

This clone was observed a few times. This rearrangement joins TRBV27 to TRBJ1-2; D uncertain. The CDR3 runs 13 residues. V shed 2 bases and J shed 8 bases, with 12 bases lying between them. Germline assignment: CDR1 MNHEY and CDR2 SMNVEV (reference sequence). The CDR3 DNA follows: TGTGCCAGCAGTTTAAATGGCATATTGGGCTACACCTTC. Amino acids: CASSLNGILGYTF.

This clone showed up just a few times. V gene TRBV27 combines with J gene TRBJ2-2, with D possibly matching TRBD1 (5 bases). The CDR3 has 15 amino acids. The germline V and J ends were trimmed by 3 bases and 4 bases, with 12 bases remaining between them. Looked up from germline, CDR1 is MNHEY and CDR2 is SMNVEV (reference sequence). CDR3 bases: TGTGCCAGCAGTTTGTACAGGTTCGGCACCGGGGAGCTGTTTTTT. Its protein is CASSLYRFGTGELFF.

The rearrangement links TRBV15 to TRBJ2-1; D might be TRBD2 (6 bases). The CDR3 extends over 15 amino acids. V dropped 1 base and J dropped 1 base, with 8 bases sitting between them. Germline-derived CDR1 and CDR2 are LNHNV and YYDKDF (reference sequence). CDR3 residues: CATSRGLESYNEQFF. In nucleotides, the CDR3 is TGTGCCACCAGCAGAGGACTAGAATCCTACAATGAGCAGTTCTTC.

This clone has just a few counts. The CDR3 does not end in the conserved phenylalanine or tryptophan, so this is likely a read error. V is TRBV19 and J is TRBJ2-7, with 10 positions matching TRBD1. Germline assignment: CDR1 LNHDA and CDR2 SQIVND (reference sequence). V lost 3 bases and J lost 6; bases outside the gene matches: 5. The CDR3 has 14 residues. The CDR3 region has the DNA TGTGCCAGTAGTATGGGGACAGGGGTAGTCGAGCAGTACTCC. Protein product: CASSMGTGVVEQYS.

The table lists this clone with a few counts. The chain links TRBV6-5 to TRBJ1-6; 10 bases map to TRBD1. J gave up 8 bases and V 0 bases, and 1 base lay outside the gene matches. Per the germline V gene, CDR1 is MNHEY and CDR2 is SVGAGI. This CDR3 is 15 amino acids long. CDR3 nucleotides: TGTGCCAGCAGTTACTCGACAGGGGGCGATTCACCCCTCCACTTT. This sequence encodes CASSYSTGGDSPLHF.

The table lists this clone with a few counts. V and J are TRBV7-2 and TRBJ1-5; no clear D gene. Germline V CDR1 and CDR2: SGHTA, FQGNSA. The CDR3 spans 13 residues. Trimming stripped 3 bases from V and 0 bases from J, with 3 bases between. CDR3 protein: CASSFDSNQPQHF. The DNA for the CDR3 is TGTGCCAGCAGCTTCGATAGCAATCAGCCCCAGCATTTT.

In its sample, this clone was seen a few times. The chain employs TRBV5-1 and TRBJ2-1; tentative D call: TRBD2 (7 bases). This CDR3 spans 15 amino acids. CDR1 and CDR2 (germline): SGHRS, YFSETQ. V was clipped by 6 bases and J by 1 base, with 14 bases between them. The CDR3 spells CASKGGGGSYNEQFF. The CDR3 nucleotides read TGCGCCAGCAAGGGGGGAGGGGGTTCCTACAATGAGCAGTTCTTC.

This chain links TRBV28 with TRBJ1-6; a possible D gene is TRBD1 (6 bases). Germline V CDR1 and CDR2: MDHEN, SYDVKM. The CDR3 extends over 16 amino acids. V was shortened by 6 bases and J by 10 bases, with 22 bases between the two germline ends. The CDR3 reads CASSSPFRGRGSPLHF. In DNA form, the CDR3 reads TGTGCCAGCAGCTCCCCCTTCAGGGGCCGGGGGTCACCCCTCCACTTT. Looking up the rest from reference TRBV28 and TRBJ1-6 gives the full variable domain: DVKVTQSSRYLVKRTGEKVFLECVQDMDHENMFWYRQDPGLGLRLIYFSYDVKMKEKGDIPEGYSVSREKKERFSLILESASTNQTSMYLCASSSPFRGRGSPLHFGNGTRLTVT.

By share, this clone ranks as medium-sized. This chain joins TRBV7-9 and TRBJ2-3, with D tentatively TRBD2 (5 bases). The CDR3 length is 15 residues. V was clipped by 4 bases and J by 2 bases, with 13 bases between them. Germline CDR1 and CDR2: SEHNR and FQNEAQ (reference sequence). The CDR3 spells CASSYGLTSTDTQYF. Written as DNA, the CDR3 is TGTGCCAGCAGCTACGGACTTACATCCACAGATACGCAGTATTTT.

This clone occurred a few times. J is TRBJ1-5 and V is TRBV10-2, with D uncertain. This CDR3 region has 15 residues. Trimming stripped 0 bases from V and 0 bases from J, with 6 bases between. Germline CDR1 reads WSHSY; CDR2 reads SAAADI. The CDR3 protein is CASSESINSNQPQHF. CDR3 DNA sequence: TGCGCCAGCAGTGAGTCGATTAATAGCAATCAGCCCCAGCATTTT.

This clone was observed a few times. The rearrangement uses TRBV6-2 or TRBV6-3 and TRBJ1-1; tentative D call: TRBD1 (5 bases). The germline gives CDR1 MNHEY, CDR2 SVGEGT. Trimming cost V 4 bases and J 0 bases, with 9 bases left between them. CDR3 size: 14 residues. CDR3 region: CASSLDTVNTEAFF. The CDR3 DNA reads TGTGCCAGCAGTTTGGACACCGTGAACACTGAAGCTTTCTTT.

The V call is TRBV30, the J call TRBJ1-2; 8 bases align to TRBD1. Germline V gene sequence: CDR1 GTSNPN, CDR2 SVGIG (reference sequence). The CDR3 contains 16 residues. V shed 3 bases and J 3 bases; nucleotides not matched to a gene: 12. The CDR3 spells CAWRNSLDRGDYGYTF. CDR3 nucleotides: TGTGCCTGGAGAAACAGTCTCGACAGGGGCGACTATGGCTACACCTTC. Full variable domain (remainder filled in from reference TRBV30 and TRBJ1-2): SQTIHQWPATLVQPVGSPLSLECTVEGTSNPNLYWYRQAAGRGLQLLFYSVGIGQISSEVPQNLSASRPQDRQFILSSKKLLLSDSGFYLCAWRNSLDRGDYGYTFGSGTRLTVV.

The chain uses TRBV24-1 and TRBJ2-7; no firm D call. Germline CDR1 reads KGHDR; CDR2 reads SFDVKD. Trimming left V 4 bases short and J 1 base short, with 10 bases between. CDR3 size: 14 residues. The CDR3 bases are TGTGCCACCAGTGAATCTGGCAGGTCCTACGAGCAGTACTTC. Encoded protein: CATSESGRSYEQYF.

The V call is TRBV25-1, the J call TRBJ1-1, with D hard to call. The CDR3 length is 12 residues. Between the trimmed V and J ends, which lost 6 bases and 7 bases, there was a span of 12 bases. Germline V gene sequence: CDR1 MGHDK, CDR2 SYGVNS. The chain's CDR3 is CASSFHGGEAFF. The CDR3 DNA follows: TGTGCCAGCAGCTTTCACGGTGGTGAAGCTTTCTTT.

In this sample, this clone turned up a few times. The rearrangement joins TRBV6-2 or TRBV6-3 to TRBJ1-4; D gene ambiguous. V shed 0 bases and J shed 10 bases, with 9 bases lying between them. The CDR3 length is 13 residues. Germline-derived CDR1 and CDR2 are MNHEY and SVGEGT. This CDR3 is CASSYSKGGKLFF. DNA for the CDR3: TGTGCCAGCAGTTACTCGAAAGGTGGAAAACTGTTTTTT.

V usage is TRBV5-1 and J usage is TRBJ1-2; no clear D gene. Looked up from germline, CDR1 is SGHRS and CDR2 is YFSETQ. Trimming cost V 2 bases and J 0 bases, with 5 bases left between them. CDR3 length: 13 amino acids. The CDR3: CASSFGSNYGYTF. The CDR3 DNA follows: TGCGCCAGCAGCTTTGGCTCTAACTATGGCTACACCTTC.